Listed below are T cell receptor beta chains from one sample, sequenced in a study of cytomegalovirus exposure and HLA in healthy donors. Some clones are missing from TCRdb's copy, which holds only in-frame ones; the method was immunoSEQ multiplex PCR. The sample gives 180,000 or so clones, roughly a tenth of which show up once; 1% to 1.5% is in the top ten. The sequenced material came from PBMCs. The receptors derive from a woman under 40 in good health and CMV-seropositive. Each CDR3 is given with its conserved first and last residue. D genes are given only for firm matches. Size values are once, few and many counts, or a class for expanded clones, and some rows have none.

V gene,CDR3 length,J gene,D gene,clone size,CDR3 DNA,CDR3 protein
TRBV6-5,14,TRBJ1-2,TRBD1,few,TGTGCCAGCAGTTCCGGGACAGGCTCTTTTGGCTACACCTTC,CASSSGTGSFGYTF
TRBV5-1,15,TRBJ1-3,.,.,TGCGCCAGCAGCTTGGGTCAGGTAGCTGGAAACACCATATATTTT,CASSLGQVAGNTIYF
TRBV29-1,15,TRBJ2-5,TRBD1,few,TGCAGCGTGAGACAGGGCAGGGGGCGTCTAGAGACCCAGTACTTC,CSVRQGRGRLETQYF
TRBV9,15,TRBJ1-1,.,.,TGTGCCAGCAGCGTAGAGGCAGGATCTAACACTGAAGCTTTCTTT,CASSVEAGSNTEAFF
TRBV27,13,TRBJ2-7,TRBD2,.,TGTGCCAGCAGTCCCACCGGGACTAGCGGGCAGTACTTC,CASSPTGTSGQYF
TRBV18,16,TRBJ2-7,TRBD2,.,TGTGCCAGCTCACCGATGGGACTAGCGGGCAAGGGCGAGCAGTACTTC,CASSPMGLAGKGEQYF
TRBV7-9,16,TRBJ2-1,TRBD2,.,TGTGCCAGCAGGCCCCGAGCGGGAAACTCCTACAATGAGCAGTTCTTC,CASRPRAGNSYNEQFF
TRBV2,14,TRBJ1-1,.,.,TGTGCCAGCAGTGAGGACAGCTTACCCACTGAAGCTTTCTTT,CASSEDSLPTEAFF
TRBV30,15,TRBJ2-7,TRBD2,few,TGTGCCTGGAGTGTACTAAGGGGACTAGCGACCGAGCAGTACTTC,CAWSVLRGLATEQYF
TRBV7-3,13,TRBJ1-1,TRBD1,few,TGTGCCAGCAGCTTCGACAGGGCCACTGAAGCTTTCTTT,CASSFDRATEAFF
TRBV5-1,16,TRBJ2-1,TRBD2,few,TGCGCCAGCAGCCCGGCAGCCGCGGGAGGGCCCAATGAGCAGTTCTTC,CASSPAAAGGPNEQFF
TRBV4-1,16,TRBJ1-2,.,few,TGCGCCAGCAGCCACGCAGGACAACAGTTTCACTATGGCTACACCTTC,CASSHAGQQFHYGYTF
TRBV4-1,14,TRBJ2-5,.,few,TGCGCCAGCAGCCAAGATTCCAGAGGCGAGACCCAGTACTTC,CASSQDSRGETQYF
TRBV27,15,TRBJ2-2,.,.,TGTGCCAGCAGTTTGAGTAGAACGAACACCGGGGAGCTGTTTTTT,CASSLSRTNTGELFF
TRBV7-2,15,TRBJ1-2,TRBD1,.,TGTGCCAGCAGCACACAGGGGACCGGTCCTTATGGCTACACCTTC,CASSTQGTGPYGYTF
TRBV18,15,TRBJ1-5,.,.,TGTGCCAGCTCATCGTTAACAGGGAGAGATCAGCCCCAGCATTTT,CASSSLTGRDQPQHF
TRBV2,14,TRBJ1-4,TRBD1,.,TGTGCCAGCAGTTATACAGGGGGGAATGAAAAACTGTTTTTT,CASSYTGGNEKLFF
TRBV25-1,13,TRBJ1-1,TRBD1,.,TGTGCCAGCAGAGGGACAGGCCTAGATGGAGCTTTCTTT,CASRGTGLDGAFF
TRBV15,12,TRBJ2-1,.,few,TGTGCCACCAGCAGCAGGTACAATGAGCAGTTCTTC,CATSSRYNEQFF
TRBV5-1,15,TRBJ2-3,.,.,TGCGCCAGCAGCGGACGGGGAAAAAATCTGGATACGCAGTATTTT,CASSGRGKNLDTQYF
TRBV6-6,15,TRBJ1-4,TRBD1,.,TGTGCCAGCAGTTACTCGACAGGGAGGTGGGAAAAACTGTTTTTT,CASSYSTGRWEKLFF
TRBV7-9,14,TRBJ1-2,TRBD1,.,TGTGCCAGCAGCAAGACAGGGTTCGGCTATGGCTACACCTTC,CASSKTGFGYGYTF
TRBV5-1,17,TRBJ1-2,.,few,TGCGCCAGCAGCTTTACCGGGTCTCCGTCGCCTAACTATGGCTACACCTTC,CASSFTGSPSPNYGYTF
TRBV2,14,TRBJ1-3,.,.,TGTGCCAGCAGTGAGGAGCTCTCTGGAAACACCATATATTTT,CASSEELSGNTIYF
TRBV7-9,13,TRBJ2-2,.,.,TGTGCCAGCAGCTTCGCAGGGTTCGGGGAGCTGTTTTTT,CASSFAGFGELFF
TRBV30,14,TRBJ1-4,.,few,TGTGCCTGGACCCTCCAGGGTGGAAGCGTAAAACTGTTTTTT,CAWTLQGGSVKLFF